A selection of T cell receptor beta chains follows, all from one sample in a study of T-cell memory formation after mild COVID-19. TCRdb reprocessed the 5' RACE reads via MiXCR and lists one record per CDR3 protein. In the table there are about 210,000 distinct CDR3 sequences, 25% to 35% of which are singletons. Input material: PBMCs or a T cell subset sorted from them (not recorded which). Every receptor here comes from an adult woman who had mild COVID-19 (a few samples of this study predate the infection). Cell type and time point are not known. Each CDR3 is given with its conserved first and last residue. Each record gives: J gene, clone size, V gene, D gene, CDR3 DNA, CDR3 protein. A D gene is named only where the DNA matches it firmly. Size is omitted from some rows. Given values are once, few, many or a class for expanded clones.

J: TRBJ2-5
size: few
V: TRBV4-1
D: -
DNA: TGCGCCAGCAGCCATAGGGGGTACCAAGAGACCCAGTACTTC
CDR3: CASSHRGYQETQYF

J: TRBJ2-7
size: few
V: TRBV5-5
D: TRBD1
DNA: TGTGCCAGCAGCTTTGGACCGGGACAGGTCCTCTACGAGCAGTACTTC
CDR3: CASSFGPGQVLYEQYF

J: TRBJ2-1
size: once
V: TRBV5-1
D: -
DNA: TGCGCCAGCAGCTTGGATCCAGGGCCGGGCAATGAGCAGTTCTTC
CDR3: CASSLDPGPGNEQFF

J: TRBJ2-4
size: few
V: TRBV29-1
D: -
DNA: TGCAGCGCTGTAGCGGTAGCCAAAAACATTCAGTACTTC
CDR3: CSAVAVAKNIQYF

J: TRBJ2-6
size: once
V: TRBV4-1
D: TRBD1
DNA: TGCGCCAGCAGACAGACAGGGTCGGCGTCTGGGGCCAACGTCCTGACTTTC
CDR3: CASRQTGSASGANVLTF

J: TRBJ2-1
size: few
V: TRBV2
D: TRBD2
DNA: TGTGCCAGCAATGGGCTAGCGGGAGTTGGAGAGCAGTTCTTC
CDR3: CASNGLAGVGEQFF

J: TRBJ1-2
size: -
V: TRBV12-3/TRBV12-4
D: -
DNA: TGTGCCAGCAGTAAGGACACCTATGGCTACACCTTC
CDR3: CASSKDTYGYTF

J: TRBJ2-7
size: few
V: TRBV7-3
D: -
DNA: TGTGCCAGCAGCTTAATGGCCGGACGCGAGCAGTACTTC
CDR3: CASSLMAGREQYF

J: TRBJ1-5
size: few
V: TRBV10-3
D: -
DNA: TGTGCCATCAGTGACGGCGAGCAGCCCCAGCATTTT
CDR3: CAISDGEQPQHF

J: TRBJ1-2
size: -
V: TRBV5-1
D: -
DNA: TGCGCCAGCAGCTTGGCACGCCTTGGCTACACCTTC
CDR3: CASSLARLGYTF

J: TRBJ2-1
size: -
V: TRBV6-4
D: TRBD2
DNA: TGTGCCAGCAGCGCCGGGACTAGCGGGGAGCAGTTCTTC
CDR3: CASSAGTSGEQFF

J: TRBJ2-2
size: few
V: TRBV7-2
D: -
DNA: TGTGCCAGCTCAATAGGACGGAACACCGGGGAGCTGTTTTTT
CDR3: CASSIGRNTGELFF

J: TRBJ2-2
size: few
V: TRBV29-1
D: -
DNA: TGCAGCGTTGTAGGGCCGAACACCGGGGAGCTGTTTTTT
CDR3: CSVVGPNTGELFF

J: TRBJ2-7
size: once
V: TRBV7-2
D: -
DNA: TGTGCCAGCGTCCCAAGTACCTACGAGCAGTACTTC
CDR3: CASVPSTYEQYF

J: TRBJ1-2
size: many
V: TRBV4-1
D: -
DNA: TGCGCCAGCAGCCAAGATATGGAGGGCTACACCTTC
CDR3: CASSQDMEGYTF

J: TRBJ1-5
size: -
V: TRBV6-2/TRBV6-3
D: TRBD1
DNA: TGTGCCAGCACCTGGACAGGGGGCAATCAGCCCCAGCATTTT
CDR3: CASTWTGGNQPQHF

J: TRBJ2-2
size: few
V: TRBV2
D: -
DNA: TGTGCCAGCAGGGCCAGGGGTTTAATTGAAAACACCGGGGAGCTGTTTTTT
CDR3: CASRARGLIENTGELFF

J: TRBJ2-1
size: few
V: TRBV7-8
D: TRBD1
DNA: TGTGCCAGCAGAATAACTCGGACAGGAGCTTTGGAGGAGCAGTTCTTC
CDR3: CASRITRTGALEEQFF

J: TRBJ1-1
size: -
V: TRBV3-1
D: -
DNA: TGTGCCAGCACCCCTTTTCAGGGGATGAACACTGAAGCTTTCTTT
CDR3: CASTPFQGMNTEAFF

J: TRBJ1-1
size: many
V: TRBV7-9
D: -
DNA: TGTGCCAGCAGTCCGACAGGAATGAACACTGAAGCTTTCTTT
CDR3: CASSPTGMNTEAFF

J: TRBJ2-5
size: once
V: TRBV7-9
D: TRBD2
DNA: TGTGCCAGCAGCGTGAGGACTAGCGGGATTGCAGAGACCCAGTACTTC
CDR3: CASSVRTSGIAETQYF

J: TRBJ2-7
size: -
V: TRBV25-1
D: -
DNA: TGTGCCAGCAGTGAGGCTAGCGACTACGAGCAGTACTTC
CDR3: CASSEASDYEQYF

J: TRBJ2-2
size: few
V: TRBV5-1
D: -
DNA: TGCGCCAGCAGCTTGGCCGGGACCGCGAACACCGGGGAGCTGTTTTTT
CDR3: CASSLAGTANTGELFF

J: TRBJ1-2
size: -
V: TRBV7-2
D: -
DNA: TGTGCCAGCAGCTCCGGACCCGGCGGTGGCTACACCTTC
CDR3: CASSSGPGGGYTF

J: TRBJ2-3
size: many
V: TRBV3-1
D: -
DNA: TGTGCCAGCAGCCCCCGATGGACCGAGTTCACAGATACGCAGTATTTT
CDR3: CASSPRWTEFTDTQYF

J: TRBJ1-2
size: -
V: TRBV7-9
D: -
DNA: TGTGCCAGCAGCTTTGCTGACCGCGCCGAGGGCTACACCTTC
CDR3: CASSFADRAEGYTF

J: TRBJ2-4
size: -
V: TRBV7-8
D: -
DNA: TGTGCCAGCAGCCTGGGGCCGTGGGCCAAAAACATTCAGTACTTC
CDR3: CASSLGPWAKNIQYF

J: TRBJ2-7
size: -
V: TRBV7-3
D: -
DNA: TGTGCCAGCAGCCCTTACCGACAGTCTACCTACGAGCAGTACTTC
CDR3: CASSPYRQSTYEQYF

J: TRBJ2-5
size: -
V: TRBV5-1
D: TRBD2
DNA: TGCGCCAGCAGTAGCGGGGGGGATCGAGAGACCCAGTACTTC
CDR3: CASSSGGDRETQYF

J: TRBJ1-2
size: -
V: TRBV6-5
D: TRBD1
DNA: TGTGCCAGCAGTAGGGACAGGGGGCGCATCTACTATGGCTACACCTTC
CDR3: CASSRDRGRIYYGYTF

J: TRBJ2-1
size: -
V: TRBV6-5
D: -
DNA: TGTGCCAGCAGCCCTGACGGGGGTGAGCAGTTCTTC
CDR3: CASSPDGGEQFF